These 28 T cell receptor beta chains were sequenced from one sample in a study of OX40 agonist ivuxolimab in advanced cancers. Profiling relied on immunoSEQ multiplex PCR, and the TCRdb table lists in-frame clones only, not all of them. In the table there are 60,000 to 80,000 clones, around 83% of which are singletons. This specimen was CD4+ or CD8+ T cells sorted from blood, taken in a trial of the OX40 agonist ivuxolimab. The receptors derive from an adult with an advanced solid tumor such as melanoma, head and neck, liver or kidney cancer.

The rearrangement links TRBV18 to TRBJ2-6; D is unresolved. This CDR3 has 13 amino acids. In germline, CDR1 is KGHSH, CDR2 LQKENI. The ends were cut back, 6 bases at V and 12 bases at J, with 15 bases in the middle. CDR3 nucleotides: TGTGCCAGCTCGGAATATATCTTGGGCGTCCTGACTTTC. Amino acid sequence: CASSEYILGVLTF.

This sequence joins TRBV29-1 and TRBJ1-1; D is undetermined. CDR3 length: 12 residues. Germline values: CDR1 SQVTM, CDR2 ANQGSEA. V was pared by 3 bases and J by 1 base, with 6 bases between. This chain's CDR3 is CSVDRTNTEAFF. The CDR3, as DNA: TGCAGCGTTGACAGGACGAACACTGAAGCTTTCTTT.

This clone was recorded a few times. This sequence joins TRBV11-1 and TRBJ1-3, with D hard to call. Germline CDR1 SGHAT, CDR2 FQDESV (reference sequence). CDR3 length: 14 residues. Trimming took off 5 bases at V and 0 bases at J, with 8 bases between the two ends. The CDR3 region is CASSNRASGNTIYF. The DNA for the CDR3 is TGTGCCAGCAGCAACCGGGCCTCTGGAAACACCATATATTTT. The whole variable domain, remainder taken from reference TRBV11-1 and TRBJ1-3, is EAEVAQSPRYKITEKSQAVAFWCDPISGHATLYWYRQILGQGPELLVQFQDESVVDDSQLPKDRFSAERLKGVDSTLKIQPAELGDSAMYLCASSNRASGNTIYFGEGSWLTVV.

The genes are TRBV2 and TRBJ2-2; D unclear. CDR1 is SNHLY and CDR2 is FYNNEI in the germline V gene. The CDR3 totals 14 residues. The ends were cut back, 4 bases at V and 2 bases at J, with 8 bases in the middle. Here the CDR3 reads CASSASGNTGELFF. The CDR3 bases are TGTGCCAGCAGTGCCTCTGGAAACACCGGGGAGCTGTTTTTT.

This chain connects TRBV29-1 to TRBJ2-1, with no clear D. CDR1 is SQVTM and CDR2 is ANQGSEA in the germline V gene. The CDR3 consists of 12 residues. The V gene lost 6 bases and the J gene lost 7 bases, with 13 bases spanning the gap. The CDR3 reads CSVVQVENEQFF. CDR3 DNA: TGCAGCGTCGTTCAGGTCGAGAATGAGCAGTTCTTC.

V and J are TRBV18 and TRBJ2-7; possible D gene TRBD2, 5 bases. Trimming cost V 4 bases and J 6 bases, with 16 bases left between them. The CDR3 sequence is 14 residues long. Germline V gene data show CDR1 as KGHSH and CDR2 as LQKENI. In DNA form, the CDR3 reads TGTGCCAGCTCACAAGGTAGCGTAGCTGGCGAGCAGTACTTC. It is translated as CASSQGSVAGEQYF.

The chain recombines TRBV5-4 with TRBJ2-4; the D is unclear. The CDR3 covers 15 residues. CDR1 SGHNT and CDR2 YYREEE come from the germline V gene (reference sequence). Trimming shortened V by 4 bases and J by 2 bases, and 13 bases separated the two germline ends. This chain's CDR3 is CASSANQQPKNIQYF. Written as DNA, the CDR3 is TGTGCCAGCAGCGCGAACCAGCAGCCCAAAAACATTCAGTACTTC.

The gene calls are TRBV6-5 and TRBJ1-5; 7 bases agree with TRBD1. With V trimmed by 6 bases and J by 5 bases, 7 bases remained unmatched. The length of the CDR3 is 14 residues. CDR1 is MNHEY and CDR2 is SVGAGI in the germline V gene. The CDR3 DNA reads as TGTGCCAGCAGCAGGGGGGGGGCTGATCAGCCCCAGCATTTT. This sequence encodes CASSRGGADQPQHF.

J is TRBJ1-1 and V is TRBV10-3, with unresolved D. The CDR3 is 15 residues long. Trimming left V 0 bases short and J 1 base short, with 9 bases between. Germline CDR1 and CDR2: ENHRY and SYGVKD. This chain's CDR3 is CAISESGGENTEAFF. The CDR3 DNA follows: TGTGCCATCAGTGAGTCGGGAGGAGAGAACACTGAAGCTTTCTTT.

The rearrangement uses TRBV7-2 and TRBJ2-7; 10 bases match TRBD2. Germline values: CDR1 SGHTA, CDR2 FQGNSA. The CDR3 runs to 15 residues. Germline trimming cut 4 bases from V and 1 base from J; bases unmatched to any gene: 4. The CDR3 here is CASSSPGLASYEQYF. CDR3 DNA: TGTGCCAGCAGCTCACCGGGACTAGCGTCCTACGAGCAGTACTTC.

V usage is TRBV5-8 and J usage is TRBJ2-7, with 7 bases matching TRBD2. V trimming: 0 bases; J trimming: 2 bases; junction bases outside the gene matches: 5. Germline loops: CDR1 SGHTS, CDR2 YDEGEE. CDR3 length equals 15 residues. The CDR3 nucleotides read TGTGCCAGCAGCTTGGAACTAGCGAGAACCTACGAGCAGTACTTC. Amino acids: CASSLELARTYEQYF.

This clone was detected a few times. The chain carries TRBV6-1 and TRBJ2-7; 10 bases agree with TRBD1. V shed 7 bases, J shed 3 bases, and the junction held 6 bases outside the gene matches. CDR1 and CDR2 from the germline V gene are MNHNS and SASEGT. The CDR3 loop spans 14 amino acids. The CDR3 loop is CASTAGTGVYEQYF. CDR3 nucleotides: TGTGCCAGCACCGCCGGGACAGGGGTCTACGAGCAGTACTTC.

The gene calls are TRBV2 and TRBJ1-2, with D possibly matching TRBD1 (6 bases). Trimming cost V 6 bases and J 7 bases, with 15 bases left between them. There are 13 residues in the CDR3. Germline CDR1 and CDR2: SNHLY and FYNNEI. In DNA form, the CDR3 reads TGTGCCAGCAGGGGGTCGGGGGCCATTGGCTACACCTTC. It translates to CASRGSGAIGYTF.

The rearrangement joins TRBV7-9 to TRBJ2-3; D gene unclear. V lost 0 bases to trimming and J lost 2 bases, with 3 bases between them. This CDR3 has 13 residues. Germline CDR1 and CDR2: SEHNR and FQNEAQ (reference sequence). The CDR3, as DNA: TGTGCCAGCAGCTTAGCAGACACAGATACGCAGTATTTT. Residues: CASSLADTDTQYF.

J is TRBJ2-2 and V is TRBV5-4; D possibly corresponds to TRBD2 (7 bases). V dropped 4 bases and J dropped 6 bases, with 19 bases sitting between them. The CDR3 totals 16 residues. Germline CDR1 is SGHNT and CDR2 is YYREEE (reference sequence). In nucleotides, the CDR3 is TGTGCCAGCAGCCTAGCCGCGGGGGCCGTCGCCGGGGAGCTGTTTTTT. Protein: CASSLAAGAVAGELFF. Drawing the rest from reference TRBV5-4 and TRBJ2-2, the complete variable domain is ETGVTQSPTHLIKTRGQQVTLRCSSQSGHNTVSWYQQALGQGPQFIFQYYREEENGRGNFPPRFSGLQFPNYSSELNVNALELDDSALYLCASSLAAGAVAGELFFGEGSRLTVL.

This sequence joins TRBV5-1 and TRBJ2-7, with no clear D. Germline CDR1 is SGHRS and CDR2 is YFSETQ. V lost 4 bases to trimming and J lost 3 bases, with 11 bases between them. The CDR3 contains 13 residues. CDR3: CASSPYPNYEQYF. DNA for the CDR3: TGCGCCAGCAGCCCATATCCGAACTACGAGCAGTACTTC.

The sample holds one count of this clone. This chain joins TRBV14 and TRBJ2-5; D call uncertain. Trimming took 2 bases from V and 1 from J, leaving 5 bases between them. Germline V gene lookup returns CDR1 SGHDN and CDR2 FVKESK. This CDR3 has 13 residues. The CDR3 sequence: CASSQNLQETQYF. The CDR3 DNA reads TGTGCCAGCAGCCAAAACCTCCAAGAGACCCAGTACTTC.

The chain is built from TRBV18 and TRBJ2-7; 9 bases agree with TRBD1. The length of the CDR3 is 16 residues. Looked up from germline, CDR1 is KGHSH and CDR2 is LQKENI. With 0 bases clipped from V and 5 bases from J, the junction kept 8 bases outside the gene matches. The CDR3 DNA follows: TGTGCCAGCTCACCACCAGGTACAGGGGGCTACAACGAGCAGTACTTC. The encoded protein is CASSPPGTGGYNEQYF.

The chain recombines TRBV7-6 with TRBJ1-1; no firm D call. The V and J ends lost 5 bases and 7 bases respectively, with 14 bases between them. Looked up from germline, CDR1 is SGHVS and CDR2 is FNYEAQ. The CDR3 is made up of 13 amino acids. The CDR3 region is CASSPSPGDEAFF. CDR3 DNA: TGTGCCAGCAGCCCCTCCCCGGGAGATGAAGCTTTCTTT.

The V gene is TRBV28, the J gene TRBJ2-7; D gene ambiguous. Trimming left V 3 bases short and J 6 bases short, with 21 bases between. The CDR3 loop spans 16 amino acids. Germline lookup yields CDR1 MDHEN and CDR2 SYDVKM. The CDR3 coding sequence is TGTGCCAGCAGTTTTAAACCCCCGGTCAGATCTCCCGAGCAGTACTTC. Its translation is CASSFKPPVRSPEQYF.

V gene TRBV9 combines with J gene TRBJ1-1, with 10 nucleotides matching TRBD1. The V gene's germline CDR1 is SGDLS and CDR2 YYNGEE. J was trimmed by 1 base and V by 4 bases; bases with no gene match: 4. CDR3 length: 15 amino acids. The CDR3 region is CASSRQGAGNTEAFF. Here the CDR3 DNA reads TGTGCCAGCAGCCGACAGGGGGCAGGGAACACTGAAGCTTTCTTT.

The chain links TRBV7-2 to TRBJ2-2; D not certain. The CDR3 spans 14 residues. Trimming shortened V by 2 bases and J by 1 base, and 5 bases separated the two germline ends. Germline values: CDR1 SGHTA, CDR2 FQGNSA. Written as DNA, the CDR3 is TGTGCCAGCAGCTTATTGATGAACACCGGGGAGCTGTTTTTT. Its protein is CASSLLMNTGELFF.

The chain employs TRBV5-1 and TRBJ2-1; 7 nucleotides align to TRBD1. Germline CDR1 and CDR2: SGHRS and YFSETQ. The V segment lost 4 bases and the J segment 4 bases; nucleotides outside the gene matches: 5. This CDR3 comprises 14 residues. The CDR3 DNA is TGCGCCAGCAGCACCGGGACAGATTACAATGAGCAGTTCTTC. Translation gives CASSTGTDYNEQFF. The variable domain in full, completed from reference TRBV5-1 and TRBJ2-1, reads KAGVTQTPRYLIKTRGQQVTLSCSPISGHRSVSWYQQTPGQGLQFLFEYFSETQRNKGNFPGRFSGRQFSNSRSEMNVSTLELGDSALYLCASSTGTDYNEQFFGPGTRLTVL.

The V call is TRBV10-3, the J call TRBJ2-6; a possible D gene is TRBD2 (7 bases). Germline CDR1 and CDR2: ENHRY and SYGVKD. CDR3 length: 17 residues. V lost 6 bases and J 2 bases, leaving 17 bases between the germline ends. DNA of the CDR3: TGTGCCATCAGCTACGGGGGGCCTAGAGCTGGGGCCAACGTCCTGACTTTC. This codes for CAISYGGPRAGANVLTF.

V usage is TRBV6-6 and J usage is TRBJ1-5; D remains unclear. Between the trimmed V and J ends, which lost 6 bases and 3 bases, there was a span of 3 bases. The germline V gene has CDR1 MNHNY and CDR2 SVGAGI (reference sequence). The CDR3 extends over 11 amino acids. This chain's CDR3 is CASSNNQPQHF. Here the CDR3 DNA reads TGTGCCAGCAGCAACAATCAGCCCCAGCATTTT.

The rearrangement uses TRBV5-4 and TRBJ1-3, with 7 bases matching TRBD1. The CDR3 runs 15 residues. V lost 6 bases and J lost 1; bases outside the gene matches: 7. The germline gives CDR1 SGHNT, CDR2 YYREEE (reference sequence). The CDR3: CASTRGDISGNTIYF. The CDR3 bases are TGTGCCAGCACCAGGGGGGACATTTCTGGAAACACCATATATTTT.

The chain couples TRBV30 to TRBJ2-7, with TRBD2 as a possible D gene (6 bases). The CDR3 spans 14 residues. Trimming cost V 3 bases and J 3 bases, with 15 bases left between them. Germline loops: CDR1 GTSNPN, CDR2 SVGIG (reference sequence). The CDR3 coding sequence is TGTGCCTGGAGAAGGGGCGGGATAGGCTACGAGCAGTACTTC. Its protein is CAWRRGGIGYEQYF.

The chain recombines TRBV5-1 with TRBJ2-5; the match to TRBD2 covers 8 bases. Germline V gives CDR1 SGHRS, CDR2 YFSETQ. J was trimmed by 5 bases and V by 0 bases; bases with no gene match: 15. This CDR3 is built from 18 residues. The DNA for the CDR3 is TGCGCCAGCAGCTTGGCCGAACTAGCGGAATTAGGACGGGAGACCCAGTACTTC. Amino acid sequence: CASSLAELAELGRETQYF.